Each of the 28 T cell receptor beta chains below was sequenced from the same sample in a study of blood T cells in healthy people across ages (dated by TCRdb to 2015 to 2017). The method was 5' RACE. Sequenced on an Illumina HiSeq 2500. A second about 7 to 11 cycle PCR used a sample-barcoded 5' primer and a J-beta primer mix. TCRdb itself trimmed the public reads at Q25 with fastp, ran MiXCR and retained productive beta chains. Every CDR3 protein is listed once, alongside the most common genes and DNA of its rows. This sample lists about 1.6 million distinct CDR3 sequences; almost 35% were detected once. The ten largest clones represent around 11% of the sample. The sample taken for sequencing was blood. These receptors came from a woman between 25 and 40 years old in good health.

In its sample, this clonotype was seen a few times. The genes are TRBV2 and TRBJ2-1; 7 nucleotides match TRBD1. In germline, CDR1 is SNHLY, CDR2 FYNNEI. V trimming: 8 bases; J trimming: 5 bases; junction bases outside the gene matches: 9. There are 14 residues in the CDR3. The CDR3 spells CASSGGWRNNEQFF. The CDR3 DNA is TGTGCCAGCTCAGGGGGTTGGCGAAACAATGAGCAGTTCTTC.

This chain links TRBV6-2 or TRBV6-3 with TRBJ2-5; D may be TRBD1 or TRBD2 (6 bases each). The germline V gene encodes CDR1 MNHEY and CDR2 SVGEGT. Trimming left V 2 bases short and J 4 bases short, with 14 bases between. The CDR3 is 15 residues long. The CDR3 DNA sequence: TGTGCCAGCAGTTACAACGTGGGGGGCCCAGAGACCCAGTACTTC. It encodes CASSYNVGGPETQYF.

V and J are TRBV2 and TRBJ2-3, with 14 bases aligning to TRBD2. CDR1 and CDR2 from the germline V gene are SNHLY and FYNNEI. Trimming took 4 bases from V and 9 from J; bases not matched to a gene: 0. The CDR3 loop spans 13 amino acids. The CDR3 bases are TGTGCCAGCAGTGGACTAGCGGGAGGGACGCAGTATTTT. Its protein product is CASSGLAGGTQYF.

This chain connects TRBV10-1 to TRBJ1-2; D not resolved. V was trimmed by 4 bases and J by 5 bases, leaving 14 bases between them. The CDR3 totals 14 residues. Germline loops: CDR1 WNHNN, CDR2 SYGVQD (reference sequence). In DNA form, the CDR3 reads TGCGCCAGCAGTGCTATACGGGAATTGTATGGCTACACCTTC. Residues: CASSAIRELYGYTF.

As concerns this clonotype: With a much larger clone just one base away, this may be a read error. The chain joins TRBV7-2 to TRBJ2-5; D might be TRBD1 (5 bases). The CDR3 totals 15 residues. V was cut by 5 bases and J by 1 base, with 14 bases left in between. The germline V gene encodes CDR1 SGHTA and CDR2 FQGNSA. The CDR3 is CASSPGQPCQETQYF. As DNA, the CDR3 is TGTGCCAGCAGCCCAGGGCAACCGTGCCAAGAGACCCAGTACTTC.

J is TRBJ2-2 and V is TRBV9; tentatively, D is TRBD1 (5 bases). V was pared by 0 bases and J by 6 bases, with 6 bases between. The CDR3 is 13 amino acids. CDR1 is SGDLS and CDR2 is YYNGEE in the germline V gene. CDR3 sequence reads: CASSVEGAGELFF. The CDR3 region has the DNA TGTGCCAGCAGCGTAGAAGGGGCCGGGGAGCTGTTTTTT.

The V and J genes are TRBV9 and TRBJ2-3; TRBD2 matches 10 bases. The germline gives CDR1 SGDLS, CDR2 YYNGEE. The CDR3 is 16 residues long. V gave up 0 bases and J gave up 6 bases; unmatched junction bases: 7. CDR3 in amino acids: CASSVGPAGGYDTQYF. The CDR3 nucleotides are TGTGCCAGCAGCGTAGGACCAGCGGGAGGGTATGATACGCAGTATTTT. Using reference TRBV9 and TRBJ2-3 for the parts outside the CDR3, the full variable domain is DSGVTQTPKHLITATGQRVTLRCSPRSGDLSVYWYQQSLDQGLQFLIQYYNGEERAKGNILERFSAQQFPDLHSELNLSSLELGDSALYFCASSVGPAGGYDTQYFGPGTRLTVL.

The chain uses TRBV12-3 or TRBV12-4 and TRBJ1-4; no clear D. The V and J ends lost 2 bases and 5 bases respectively, with 6 bases between them. This CDR3 comprises 13 residues. The CDR3 spells CASSLWLNEKLFF. CDR3 nucleotides: TGTGCCAGCAGTTTATGGTTGAATGAAAAACTGTTTTTT.

In this sample, this clonotype turned up a few times. The chain recombines TRBV12-3 or TRBV12-4 with TRBJ2-3; no definite D call. V was clipped by 5 bases and J by 0 bases, with 12 bases between them. This CDR3 region has 15 residues. The CDR3 DNA is TGTGCCAGCAGTCTCTACCCCACTAGCACAGATACGCAGTATTTT. This sequence encodes CASSLYPTSTDTQYF.

The V and J genes are TRBV20-1 and TRBJ2-1; possibly TRBD2 for D (5 bases). V was shortened by 6 bases and J by 5 bases, with 17 bases between the two germline ends. The CDR3 runs to 14 residues. Germline CDR1 is DFQATT and CDR2 is SNEGSKA (reference sequence). The CDR3 nucleotides are TGCAGTGCCCCCACCCCGGGATTAGACAATGAGCAGTTCTTC. This encodes CSAPTPGLDNEQFF.

The chain uses TRBV11-2 and TRBJ2-7; maybe TRBD1 (5 bases). The V gene's germline CDR1 is SGHAT and CDR2 FQNNGV. CDR3 length equals 13 residues. V lost 2 bases and J lost 3, with 8 bases in between. The CDR3, as DNA: TGTGCCAGCAGCTTAACGGACAACTACGAGCAGTACTTC. It codes for CASSLTDNYEQYF. Filled out from reference TRBV11-2 and TRBJ2-7, the complete variable domain reads EAGVAQSPRYKIIEKRQSVAFWCNPISGHATLYWYQQILGQGPKLLIQFQNNGVVDDSQLPKDRFSAERLKGVDSTLKIQPAKLEDSAVYLCASSLTDNYEQYFGPGTRLTVT.

This clonotype was recorded only once. The chain joins TRBV20-1 to TRBJ1-5, with D unclear. The CDR3 is 15 amino acids. Germline V lookup: CDR1 DFQATT, CDR2 SNEGSKA (reference sequence). The germline V and J ends were trimmed by 1 base and 4 bases, with 14 bases remaining between them. This CDR3 reads CSARVSAGSNQPQHF. For the CDR3, the DNA is TGCAGTGCTAGAGTATCAGCGGGGTCTAATCAGCCCCAGCATTTT.

The chain couples TRBV20-1 to TRBJ1-5, with D perhaps TRBD1 (6 bases). This CDR3 is built from 13 residues. The ends were cut back, 4 bases at V and 7 bases at J, with 14 bases in the middle. Looked up from germline, CDR1 is DFQATT and CDR2 is SNEGSKA (reference sequence). In DNA form, the CDR3 reads TGCAGTGCTACAGCAGGGGTCGGGCAGCCCCAGCATTTT. Its protein is CSATAGVGQPQHF.

CDR3: CASNSSGGTEEQFF. CDR3 coding DNA: TGTGCCAGCAATTCTAGCGGGGGCACCGAGGAGCAGTTCTTC. This chain links TRBV21-1 with TRBJ2-1; the listed D gene, TRBD2, was not tested against the DNA. TRBV21-1 is recorded as a pseudogene. This CDR3 has 14 residues.

The chain recombines TRBV29-1 with TRBJ1-5; the D is unclear. CDR1 SQVTM and CDR2 ANQGSEA come from the germline V gene. The CDR3 has 13 residues. Trimming pared 4 bases from V and 3 bases from J, leaving 10 bases between. The CDR3: CSVGSQVNQPQHF. As DNA, the CDR3 is TGCAGCGTTGGGAGTCAGGTCAATCAGCCCCAGCATTTT.

The chain has TRBV5-1 and TRBJ1-6, with D uncertain. The CDR3 sequence is 14 residues long. Trimming took 3 bases from V and 8 from J, leaving 12 bases between them. Germline CDR1 SGHRS, CDR2 YFSETQ. The CDR3 coding sequence is TGCGCCAGCAGCTACGGGGATTCGGATTCACCCCTCCACTTT. It encodes CASSYGDSDSPLHF.

This clonotype was found many times. V gene TRBV7-9 combines with J gene TRBJ2-7; a possible D gene is TRBD2 (6 bases). The V end lost 5 bases, the J end lost 6 bases, and 17 bases lay between the germline ends. This CDR3 has 14 amino acids. Per the germline V gene, CDR1 is SEHNR and CDR2 is FQNEAQ (reference sequence). In nucleotides, the CDR3 is TGTGCCAGCAGCCCCTACGGGACTCCTAGCGAGCAGTACTTC. Translating gives CASSPYGTPSEQYF.

V usage is TRBV2 and J usage is TRBJ2-1; a possible D gene is TRBD2 (6 bases). CDR1 SNHLY and CDR2 FYNNEI come from the germline V gene. There are 13 residues in the CDR3. The V gene lost 3 bases and the J gene lost 10 bases, with 13 bases spanning the gap. The CDR3 here is CASSDLRDIEQFF. CDR3 in DNA: TGTGCCAGCAGTGATCTGCGGGATATAGAGCAGTTCTTC.

This clonotype occurred a few times. The rearrangement uses TRBV7-9 and TRBJ2-3, with a tentative D call TRBD1 (5 bases). The CDR3 runs to 16 residues. The germline V gene encodes CDR1 SEHNR and CDR2 FQNEAQ (reference sequence). Trimming removed 3 bases at V and 0 bases at J, with 13 bases between. In DNA, the CDR3 is TGTGCCAGCAGCTTCTCGATCTCAGGGAGCACAGATACGCAGTATTTT. Its protein is CASSFSISGSTDTQYF.

This clonotype was seen a few times. A much larger clone lies one base from this, so it may be a read error. The chain employs TRBV4-2 and TRBJ1-6; possible D gene TRBD1, 5 bases. Germline CDR1 is LGHNA and CDR2 is YNFKEQ. There are 17 residues in the CDR3. V gave up 0 bases and J gave up 7 bases, with 16 bases separating them. The CDR3 loop is CASSQDLVGLINSPLHF. The CDR3 DNA reads TGTGCCAGCAGCCAAGATTTGGTGGGACTTATCAATTCACCCCTCCACTTT.

This clonotype was recorded many times. This sequence joins TRBV5-1 and TRBJ2-7; TRBD1 is a possible D gene (6 bases). Trimming removed 1 base from V and 2 bases from J, with 10 bases in between. The CDR3 contains 14 residues. Germline V lookup: CDR1 SGHRS, CDR2 YFSETQ. For the CDR3, the DNA is TGCGCCAGCAGCTTGTATGAGGGGGCCTACGAGCAGTACTTC. Amino acids: CASSLYEGAYEQYF.

The rearrangement joins TRBV28 to TRBJ2-1; 7 positions agree with TRBD2. V lost 3 bases, J lost 6 bases, and 5 bases stayed unmatched. The CDR3 runs to 14 residues. The V gene's germline CDR1 is MDHEN and CDR2 SYDVKM. CDR3 nucleotides: TGTGCCAGCAGTTTTCTGTCTAGCGGCAATGAGCAGTTCTTC. It yields the protein CASSFLSSGNEQFF.

A few counts support this clonotype. The V gene is TRBV20-1, the J gene TRBJ1-2; no firm D call. The CDR3 has 14 residues. Per germline, CDR1 DFQATT and CDR2 SNEGSKA (reference sequence). Trimming cost V 2 bases and J 1 base, with 11 bases left between them. The DNA for the CDR3 is TGCAGTGCTAGAACGGGTCCAAGTAACTATGGCTACACCTTC. This gives the protein CSARTGPSNYGYTF.

The chain uses TRBV21-1 and TRBJ1-2; the table's D call, TRBD1, has no DNA check behind it. TRBV21-1 is shown as a pseudogene. This CDR3 has 12 residues. The CDR3 here is CASSITGHGYTF. The CDR3 nucleotides read TGTGCCAGCAGCATAACAGGGCATGGCTACACCTTC.

The chain uses TRBV20-1 and TRBJ1-6; no firm D call. Germline values: CDR1 DFQATT, CDR2 SNEGSKA (reference sequence). With 6 bases removed from V and 0 bases from J, the gap between germline ends came to 15 bases. The CDR3 consists of 16 residues. Written as DNA, the CDR3 is TGCAGTGCCCCGCTGCCGAGGAGCTCCTATAATTCACCCCTCCACTTT. It specifies CSAPLPRSSYNSPLHF.

This clonotype was recorded once. The rearrangement links TRBV5-1 to TRBJ2-1; 7 bases align to TRBD2. V was clipped by 6 bases and J by 5 bases; unmatched bases: 8. The germline gives CDR1 SGHRS, CDR2 YFSETQ. The CDR3 has 14 residues. DNA of the CDR3: TGCGCCAGCACCCCCGGGACTACCGACAATGAGCAGTTCTTC. Protein: CASTPGTTDNEQFF.

The V and J genes are TRBV9 and TRBJ1-1, with D unclear. Germline loops: CDR1 SGDLS, CDR2 YYNGEE. The ends were cut back, 0 bases at V and 3 bases at J, with 12 bases in the middle. The CDR3 is made up of 15 amino acids. CDR3 coding DNA: TGTGCCAGCAGCGTAGGTCCATCGGGAGACACTGAAGCTTTCTTT. This translates into CASSVGPSGDTEAFF.

Comment on this clonotype: No conserved phenylalanine or tryptophan ends this CDR3, so it is likely a read error. The chain carries TRBV29-1 and TRBJ2-1; D perhaps matches TRBD1 (5 bases). Germline CDR1 is SQVTM and CDR2 is ANQGSEA. The CDR3 runs to 12 residues. Between the trimmed V and J ends, which lost 2 bases and 4 bases, there was a span of 6 bases. CDR3 sequence: CSVERGYNEQFI. For the CDR3, the DNA is TGCAGCGTTGAAAGGGGTTACAATGAGCAGTTCATC.